The 23 T cell receptor beta chains below all came from one sample that was sequenced in a study of shared clonotypes between healthy human individuals. The repertoire was sequenced with immunoSEQ multiplex PCR; TCRdb's copy has only in-frame clones and lacks some. The sample gives approximately 810,000 clones, 80% to 95% of which show up once; 24% is in the top ten. CD45RO-negative, CCR7-positively selected cells formed the naive CD8 fraction, excluding terminally differentiated effector memory CD45RA+ cells. Sequencing was done on a sample of naive CD8+ T cells sorted from blood. The source of these receptors is a man aged 30 to 39 in good health.

This chain joins TRBV14 and TRBJ2-7; D is perhaps TRBD1 (5 bases). The CDR3 spans 15 residues. The V end lost 4 bases, the J end lost 3 bases, and 16 bases lay between the germline ends. Germline-derived CDR1 and CDR2 are SGHDN and FVKESK. CDR3 DNA: TGTGCCAGCAGCCGAAGCACAGGTAGCCTCTACGAGCAGTACTTC. Encoded protein: CASSRSTGSLYEQYF.

J is TRBJ2-4 and V is TRBV13, with D possibly TRBD2 on 6 matching bases. The V end lost 1 base, the J end lost 5 bases, and 12 bases lay between the germline ends. Per the germline V gene, CDR1 is PRHDT and CDR2 is FYEKMQ (reference sequence). The CDR3 extends over 15 amino acids. The CDR3 spells CASSLAGDFENIQYF. DNA of the CDR3: TGTGCCAGCAGCTTAGCGGGAGATTTTGAAAACATTCAGTACTTC.

J is TRBJ2-5 and V is TRBV25-1; D is possibly TRBD1 or TRBD2 (6 bases each). CDR1 and CDR2 from the germline V gene are MGHDK and SYGVNS. The length of the CDR3 is 14 residues. V shed 7 bases and J shed 5 bases, with 17 bases lying between them. CDR3 nucleotide sequence: TGTGCCAGCAAGGGGGGCGGCACGGGGGAGACCCAGTACTTC. It is translated as CASKGGGTGETQYF.

This sequence joins TRBV27 and TRBJ1-2; no clear D gene. Deletions cut 4 bases from V and 6 bases from J, with 12 bases between. The CDR3 is 13 amino acids. Germline values: CDR1 MNHEY, CDR2 SMNVEV (reference sequence). The CDR3: CASSSSRGDGYTF. The CDR3 region has the DNA TGTGCCAGCAGTTCGTCTCGGGGAGATGGCTACACCTTC.

This rearrangement joins TRBV4-1 to TRBJ1-4, with unresolved D. There are 17 residues in the CDR3. Germline CDR1 MGHRA, CDR2 YSYEKL. The germline V and J ends were trimmed by 0 bases and 7 bases, with 18 bases remaining between them. For the CDR3, the DNA is TGCGCCAGCAGCCAAGATTGGGTGTTCGATGTACTTGAAAAACTGTTTTTT. Its protein is CASSQDWVFDVLEKLFF.

The chain combines TRBV4-3 with TRBJ2-3; 9 bases fit TRBD2. The CDR3 sequence is 16 residues long. Trimming removed 1 base from V and 3 bases from J; junction bases left unmatched: 5. The germline gives CDR1 LGHNA, CDR2 YSLEER. CDR3 coding DNA: TGCGCCAGCAGCCAAGTTGGCGGGAGGGCAACAGATACGCAGTATTTT. Its translation: CASSQVGGRATDTQYF.

This clone was counted once. V gene TRBV10-3 combines with J gene TRBJ2-1; 8 nucleotides match TRBD2. The trim removed 8 bases at V and 8 bases at J, leaving 17 bases unmatched. The CDR3 totals 16 residues. CDR1 and CDR2 (germline): ENHRY, SYGVKD. CDR3 residues: CAISGGAGRPWDEQFF. The CDR3 DNA reads TGTGCCATCTCGGGGGGGGCGGGACGACCCTGGGATGAGCAGTTCTTC.

This sequence joins TRBV9 and TRBJ2-7; 7 nucleotides line up with TRBD2. The CDR3 spans 14 residues. Trimming took 2 bases from V and 4 from J; bases not matched to a gene: 6. Germline assignment: CDR1 SGDLS and CDR2 YYNGEE. The CDR3 region is CASSVLASGYEQYF. The CDR3 nucleotides read TGTGCCAGCAGCGTTTTGGCTAGCGGATACGAGCAGTACTTC.

The J gene is TRBJ2-5, the V gene TRBV6-1; a possible D gene is TRBD1 (6 bases). V dropped 3 bases and J dropped 5 bases, with 13 bases sitting between them. Germline V gene sequence: CDR1 MNHNS, CDR2 SASEGT. CDR3 length: 14 residues. The CDR3 sequence is CASSEGQGRETQYF. CDR3 in DNA: TGTGCCAGCAGTGAGGGGCAGGGGCGGGAGACCCAGTACTTC.

V gene TRBV6-5 combines with J gene TRBJ2-3; D gene unclear. CDR3 length equals 13 residues. Germline loops: CDR1 MNHEY, CDR2 SVGAGI. The V end was cut by 3 bases, the J end by 4 bases, with 8 bases between. The CDR3 bases are TGTGCCAGCAGTTATGACTGGTCAGATACGCAGTATTTT. This sequence encodes CASSYDWSDTQYF.

The CDR3 nucleotides are TGTGCCAGCGTGGCTAGCGGGATCACCGGGGAGCTGTTTTTT. Its protein product is CASVASGITGELFF. This chain uses TRBV16 with TRBJ2-2; 9 nucleotides agree with TRBD2. The V and J ends lost 8 bases and 4 bases, in that order; junction bases with no gene match: 5. There are 14 residues in the CDR3. The germline CDR1 and CDR2 sequences are KGHSY and FQNENV. Full variable domain (rest looked up from reference TRBV16 and TRBJ2-2): GEEVAQTPKHLVRGEGQKAKLYCAPIKGHSYVFWYQQVLKNEFKFLISFQNENVFDETGMPKERFSAKCLPNSPCSLEIQATKLEDSAVYFCASVASGITGELFFGEGSRLTVL.

J is TRBJ1-4 and V is TRBV4-1, with D perhaps matching TRBD1 (6 bases). This CDR3 spans 16 amino acids. The germline V and J ends were trimmed by 4 bases and 0 bases, with 12 bases remaining between them. Germline V gene sequence: CDR1 MGHRA, CDR2 YSYEKL. CDR3 loop: CASSLREGATNEKLFF. The DNA for the CDR3 is TGCGCCAGCAGCCTAAGGGAGGGGGCAACTAATGAAAAACTGTTTTTT.

The chain recombines TRBV7-8 with TRBJ2-1, with 12 bases aligning to TRBD2. The CDR3 consists of 17 residues. Germline CDR1 is SGHVS and CDR2 is FQNEAQ. After removal of 0 bases from V and 5 bases from J, the junction contained 5 bases not matched to a gene. The CDR3 protein is CASSLASRLAGDNEQFF. The CDR3, as DNA: TGTGCCAGCAGCTTAGCGTCCCGACTAGCGGGAGACAATGAGCAGTTCTTC. Full variable domain (missing parts from reference TRBV7-8 and TRBJ2-1): GAGVSQSPRYKVAKRGQDVALRCDPISGHVSLFWYQQALGQGPEFLTYFQNEAQLDKSGLPSDRFFAERPEGSVSTLKIQRTQQEDSAVYLCASSLASRLAGDNEQFFGPGTRLTVL.

This chain links TRBV28 with TRBJ2-7; TRBD2 matches at 8 bases. The CDR3 is 15 amino acids. Germline V gives CDR1 MDHEN, CDR2 SYDVKM. The trim removed 1 base at V and 3 bases at J, leaving 5 bases unmatched. The CDR3 bases are TGTGCCAGCAGTTTATCTCTAGCGGGCCGCTACGAGCAGTACTTC. As protein: CASSLSLAGRYEQYF.

The chain carries TRBV7-9 and TRBJ2-3; no reliable D call. This CDR3 has 14 amino acids. Germline V CDR1 and CDR2: SEHNR, FQNEAQ (reference sequence). Trimming removed 1 base at V and 6 bases at J, with 11 bases between. The CDR3 reads CASSLEDSWDTQYF. For the CDR3, the DNA is TGTGCCAGCAGCTTAGAGGATAGCTGGGATACGCAGTATTTT.

This clone was picked up one time. Here the CDR3 DNA reads TGTGCCAGCAGCAGGACAGGGATAACCTACGAGCAGTACTTC. Translating it yields CASSRTGITYEQYF. The V gene is TRBV6-5, the J gene TRBJ2-7; 8 bases are a match to TRBD1. This CDR3 has 14 residues. CDR1 and CDR2 from the germline V gene are MNHEY and SVGAGI. With V trimmed by 6 bases and J by 2 bases, 6 bases remained unmatched.

The V and J genes are TRBV7-9 and TRBJ2-5, with TRBD1 as a possible D gene (5 bases). Per the germline V gene, CDR1 is SEHNR and CDR2 is FQNEAQ (reference sequence). Between the trimmed V and J ends, which lost 1 base and 5 bases, there was a span of 14 bases. CDR3 length equals 15 residues. The CDR3 loop is CASSLGGAGRETQYF. The CDR3 DNA is TGTGCCAGCAGCTTAGGGGGCGCAGGGCGGGAGACCCAGTACTTC.

V and J are TRBV2 and TRBJ2-1; D call uncertain. Trimming removed 6 bases at V and 14 bases at J, with 23 bases between. The CDR3 is made up of 14 amino acids. CDR1 SNHLY and CDR2 FYNNEI come from the germline V gene. CDR3 DNA: TGTGCCAGCAGCGACGAACCTACTGGATCGGAGAAGTTCTTC. It specifies CASSDEPTGSEKFF.

The rearrangement uses TRBV6-5 and TRBJ1-1; possibly TRBD1 for D (5 bases). Germline CDR1 and CDR2: MNHEY and SVGAGI. Trimming removed 6 bases at V and 0 bases at J, with 14 bases between. The CDR3 loop spans 15 amino acids. The CDR3 sequence: CASRRRDSVNTEAFF. The CDR3 DNA reads as TGTGCCAGCAGACGCCGAGACAGTGTGAACACTGAAGCTTTCTTT.

About this clone: Distinct nucleotide sequences in the sample also encode this CDR3. The chain carries TRBV7-9 and TRBJ1-1; D remains ambiguous. The CDR3 spans 11 residues. The V end was cut by 1 base, the J end by 5 bases, with 2 bases between. Germline V gene sequence: CDR1 SEHNR, CDR2 FQNEAQ (reference sequence). In DNA, the CDR3 is TGTGCCAGCAGCTTAGTGACTGAAGCTTTCTTT. Translating it yields CASSLVTEAFF.

Here the CDR3 reads CASSITTGGALETQYF. The CDR3 coding sequence is TGTGCCAGTAGTATAACAACAGGGGGCGCATTGGAGACCCAGTACTTC. V usage is TRBV19 and J usage is TRBJ2-5; 9 bases line up with TRBD1. V was clipped by 2 bases and J by 5 bases; unmatched bases: 9. The CDR3 is 16 amino acids. Germline lookup yields CDR1 LNHDA and CDR2 SQIVND (reference sequence). Full variable domain (rest looked up from reference TRBV19 and TRBJ2-5): DGGITQSPKYLFRKEGQNVTLSCEQNLNHDAMYWYRQDPGQGLRLIYYSQIVNDFQKGDIAEGYSVSREKKESFPLTVTSAQKNPTAFYLCASSITTGGALETQYFGPGTRLLVL.

The chain couples TRBV9 to TRBJ2-7; D gene uncertain. This CDR3 comprises 15 residues. The V gene's germline CDR1 is SGDLS and CDR2 YYNGEE. The V end lost 1 base, the J end lost 0 bases, and 11 bases lay between the germline ends. CDR3 sequence reads: CASSVNSHSSYEQYF. CDR3 nucleotide sequence: TGTGCCAGCAGCGTAAACAGCCACAGCTCCTACGAGCAGTACTTC.

This clone was recorded a few times. V is TRBV7-9 and J is TRBJ1-4; D possibly corresponds to TRBD1 (5 bases). Deletions cut 6 bases from V and 4 bases from J, with 9 bases between. The germline V gene has CDR1 SEHNR and CDR2 FQNEAQ (reference sequence). The CDR3 is made up of 13 amino acids. CDR3 amino acids: CASRRDGNEKLFF. The CDR3 nucleotides read TGTGCCAGCAGACGGGACGGTAATGAAAAACTGTTTTTT.